The clone carrying this TCR beta chain has just one count. As for time point: blood 2 weeks post-SBRT. Stated treatment: 15 Gy SBRT to primary tumor, nephrectomy 4 weeks later. This sample was included in a study of radiation and T cells in renal cell carcinoma. Here immunoSEQ multiplex PCR was the method, and the copy in TCRdb shows in-frame clones only, minus some. This sample carries about 150,000 clones, roughly 86% of them seen once, and the ten largest clones take about an eighth. Per germline, CDR1 SGHKS and CDR2 YYEKEE (reference sequence). The CDR3 loop spans 16 amino acids. V lost 0 bases and J lost 0, with 7 bases in between.

The sequencing here drew on blood, taken from a patient whose treatment included radiotherapy and nephrectomy. J is TRBJ2-6 and V is TRBV5-5, with D hard to call. This clonotype originated in a woman aged 45-59 years with renal cell carcinoma. CDR3 residues: CASSLEGNSGANVLTF. The CDR3 DNA reads TGTGCCAGCAGCTTGGAGGGTAACTCTGGGGCCAACGTCCTGACTTTC.